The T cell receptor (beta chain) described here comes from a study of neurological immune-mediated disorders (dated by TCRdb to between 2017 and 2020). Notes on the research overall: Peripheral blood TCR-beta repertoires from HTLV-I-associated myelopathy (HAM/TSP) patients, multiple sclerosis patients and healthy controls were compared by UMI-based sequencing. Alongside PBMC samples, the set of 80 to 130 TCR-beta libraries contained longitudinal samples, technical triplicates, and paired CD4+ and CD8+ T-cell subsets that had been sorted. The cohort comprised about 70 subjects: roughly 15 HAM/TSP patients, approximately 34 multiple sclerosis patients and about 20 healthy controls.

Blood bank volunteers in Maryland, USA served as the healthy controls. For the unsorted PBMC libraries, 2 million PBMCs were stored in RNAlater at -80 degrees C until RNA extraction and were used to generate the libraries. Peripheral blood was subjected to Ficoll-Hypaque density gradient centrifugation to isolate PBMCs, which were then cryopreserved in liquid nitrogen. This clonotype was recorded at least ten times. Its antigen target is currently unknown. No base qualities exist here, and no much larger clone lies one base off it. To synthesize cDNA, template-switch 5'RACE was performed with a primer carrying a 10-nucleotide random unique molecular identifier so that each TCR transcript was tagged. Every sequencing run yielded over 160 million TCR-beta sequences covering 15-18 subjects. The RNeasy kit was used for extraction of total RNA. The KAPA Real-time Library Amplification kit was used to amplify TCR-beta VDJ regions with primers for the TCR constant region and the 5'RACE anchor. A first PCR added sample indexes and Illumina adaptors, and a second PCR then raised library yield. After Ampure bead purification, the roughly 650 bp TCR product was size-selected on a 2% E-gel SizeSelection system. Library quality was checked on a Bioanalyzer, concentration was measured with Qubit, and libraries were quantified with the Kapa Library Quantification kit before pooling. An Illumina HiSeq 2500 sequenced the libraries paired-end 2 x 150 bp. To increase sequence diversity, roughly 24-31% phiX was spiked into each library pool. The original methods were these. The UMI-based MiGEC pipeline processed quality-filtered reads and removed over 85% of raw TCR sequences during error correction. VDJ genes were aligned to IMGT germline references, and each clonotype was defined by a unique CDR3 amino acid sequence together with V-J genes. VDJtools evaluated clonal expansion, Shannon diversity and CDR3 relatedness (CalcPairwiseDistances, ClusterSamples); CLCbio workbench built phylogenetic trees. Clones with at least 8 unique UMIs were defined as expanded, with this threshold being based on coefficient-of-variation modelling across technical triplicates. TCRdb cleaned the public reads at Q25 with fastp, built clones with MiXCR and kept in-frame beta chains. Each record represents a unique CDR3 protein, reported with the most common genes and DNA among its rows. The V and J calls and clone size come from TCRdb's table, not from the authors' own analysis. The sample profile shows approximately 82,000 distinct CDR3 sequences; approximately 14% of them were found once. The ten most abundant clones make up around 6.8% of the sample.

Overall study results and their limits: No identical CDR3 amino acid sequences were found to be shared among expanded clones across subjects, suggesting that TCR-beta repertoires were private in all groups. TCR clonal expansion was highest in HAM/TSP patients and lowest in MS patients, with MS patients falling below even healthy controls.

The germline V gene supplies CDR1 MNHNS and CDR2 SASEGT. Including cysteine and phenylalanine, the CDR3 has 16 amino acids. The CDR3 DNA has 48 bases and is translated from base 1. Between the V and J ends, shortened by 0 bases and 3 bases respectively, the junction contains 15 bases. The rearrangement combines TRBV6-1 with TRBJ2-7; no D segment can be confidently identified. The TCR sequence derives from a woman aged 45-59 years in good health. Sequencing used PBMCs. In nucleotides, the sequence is TGTGCCAGCAGTGAAGCAGGTGTGGGTTTACTCTACGAGCAGTACTTC. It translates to CASSEAGVGLLYEQYF.